Listed below are T cell receptor beta chains from one sample, sequenced in a study of control samples from healthy donors and cancer patients. The data were produced by immunoSEQ multiplex PCR, yet TCRdb's version contains in-frame clones alone and is incomplete. The table lists approximately 49,000 clones, roughly nine tenths of them singletons. Specimen: PBMCs. The receptors derive from a middle-aged man with colorectal cancer. CDR3s include the opening cysteine and the closing phenylalanine or tryptophan. Fields, in order: clone size, V gene, J gene, D gene, CDR3 DNA, CDR3 protein. The D gene is left open where the match is weak. The listing skips clone size in some rows; elsewhere it reads once, few, many or a size class.

clone_size: .
v_call: TRBV11-2
j_call: TRBJ2-3
d_call: TRBD2
cdr3_nt: TGTGCCAGCAGCTACGGGGCCGGGGGGTCAGATACGCAGTATTTT
cdr3_aa: CASSYGAGGSDTQYF

clone_size: .
v_call: TRBV5-1
j_call: TRBJ2-4
d_call: .
cdr3_nt: TGCGCCAGCAGCTTTGGACAGACCAAGGGCATTCAGTACTTC
cdr3_aa: CASSFGQTKGIQYF

clone_size: .
v_call: TRBV5-6
j_call: TRBJ2-5
d_call: .
cdr3_nt: TGTGCCAGCAGCCCTACAGGGACTCGGGAGACCCAGTACTTC
cdr3_aa: CASSPTGTRETQYF

clone_size: .
v_call: TRBV5-1
j_call: TRBJ2-7
d_call: TRBD1
cdr3_nt: TGCGCCAGCAGCTTGGAAGGCCCGGGACAGGGCGCGTGGGAGCAGTACTTC
cdr3_aa: CASSLEGPGQGAWEQYF

clone_size: few
v_call: TRBV10-2
j_call: TRBJ1-3
d_call: TRBD1
cdr3_nt: TGCGCCAGCAGTGTCCACACGGGACAGGCCCGAAACACCATATATTTT
cdr3_aa: CASSVHTGQARNTIYF

clone_size: .
v_call: TRBV2
j_call: TRBJ2-5
d_call: TRBD1
cdr3_nt: TGTGCCAGCAGCCCGGGACAGGGAGCGGGGACCCAGTACTTC
cdr3_aa: CASSPGQGAGTQYF

clone_size: .
v_call: TRBV5-1
j_call: TRBJ1-1
d_call: TRBD1
cdr3_nt: TGCGCCAGCAGCTTGGCCCCCAGGGGGCAAGGGACTGAAGCTTTCTTT
cdr3_aa: CASSLAPRGQGTEAFF

clone_size: .
v_call: TRBV19
j_call: TRBJ1-5
d_call: TRBD1
cdr3_nt: TGTGCCAGTAGTACGAGACAGGGGGATCAGCCCCAGCATTTT
cdr3_aa: CASSTRQGDQPQHF

clone_size: .
v_call: TRBV9
j_call: TRBJ2-1
d_call: TRBD1
cdr3_nt: TGTGCCAGCAGCGACCGGGACAGTAACAATGAGCAGTTCTTC
cdr3_aa: CASSDRDSNNEQFF

clone_size: .
v_call: TRBV5-1
j_call: TRBJ1-6
d_call: TRBD1
cdr3_nt: TGCGCCAGCAGCGCCCGGGACAGGGGTATTTCACCCCTCCACTTT
cdr3_aa: CASSARDRGISPLHF

clone_size: .
v_call: TRBV5-1
j_call: TRBJ1-1
d_call: .
cdr3_nt: TGCGCCAGCAAATTCACAGGCGGGCGTCGTGGCACTGAAGCTTTCTTT
cdr3_aa: CASKFTGGRRGTEAFF

clone_size: .
v_call: TRBV5-5
j_call: TRBJ2-7
d_call: .
cdr3_nt: TGTGCCAGCAGCTCTAATTCGCCGTACGAGCAGTACTTC
cdr3_aa: CASSSNSPYEQYF

clone_size: .
v_call: TRBV7-8
j_call: TRBJ1-5
d_call: .
cdr3_nt: TGTGCCAGCAACCCACAGTATAGCAATCAGCCCCAGCATTTT
cdr3_aa: CASNPQYSNQPQHF

clone_size: .
v_call: TRBV28
j_call: TRBJ2-6
d_call: .
cdr3_nt: TGTGCCAGCAGTGTCGCAGGGGTCTCTGGGGCCAACGTCCTGACTTTC
cdr3_aa: CASSVAGVSGANVLTF

clone_size: .
v_call: TRBV29-1
j_call: TRBJ2-6
d_call: TRBD1
cdr3_nt: TGCAGCGTTTCCGGGACAGGGTTAGCGGGGGCCAACGTCCTGACTTTC
cdr3_aa: CSVSGTGLAGANVLTF

clone_size: .
v_call: TRBV9
j_call: TRBJ1-2
d_call: .
cdr3_nt: TGTGCCAGCAGCGTAGAGGCGGCAACTAACTATGGCTACACCTTC
cdr3_aa: CASSVEAATNYGYTF

clone_size: .
v_call: TRBV7-8
j_call: TRBJ1-2
d_call: .
cdr3_nt: TGTGCCAGCAGCTTAGTAGCTAGGGCGGCCGGCGCCGGAGGGGGCTACACCTTC
cdr3_aa: CASSLVARAAGAGGGYTF

clone_size: .
v_call: TRBV28
j_call: TRBJ1-4
d_call: TRBD1
cdr3_nt: TGTGCCAGCAGTTTCCCGACAGGACAGGGTGGCGAAAAACTGTTTTTT
cdr3_aa: CASSFPTGQGGEKLFF

clone_size: .
v_call: TRBV6-5
j_call: TRBJ2-1
d_call: TRBD2
cdr3_nt: TGTGCCAGCAGTTACTCGGTTATATGGGAGGGCAATGAGCAGTTCTTC
cdr3_aa: CASSYSVIWEGNEQFF

clone_size: .
v_call: TRBV4-3
j_call: TRBJ2-7
d_call: .
cdr3_nt: TGCGCCAGCAGCCAGTATACAGGGAACCCCTACGAGCAGTACTTC
cdr3_aa: CASSQYTGNPYEQYF